A single sample is the source of the 24 T cell receptor beta chains below, sequenced in a study of Ad26.COV2.S vaccination and SARS-CoV-2 variants. Treatment noted: approximately 18 received Ad26.COV2.S at low or high dose, single or two shots; about 5 received placebo; per-sample allocation not given. Samples analyzed were those drawn on day 63 after the first vaccine or placebo injection. Sequencing was performed with immunoSEQ multiplex PCR; in TCRdb, only in-frame clones are kept and a portion is missing. The data hold 200,000 to 300,000 clones, with over 75% observed a single time. Sequencing used peripheral blood, obtained in a trial of Ad26.COV2.S vaccine versus placebo. The receptors were gathered from a person between 18 and 60 years old who received the Ad26.COV2.S COVID-19 vaccine or a placebo.

The chain employs TRBV4-1 and TRBJ1-4, with a possible D match to TRBD1 (5 bases). Trimming stripped 7 bases from V and 7 bases from J, with 22 bases between. The CDR3 has 16 residues. Germline V gene data show CDR1 as MGHRA and CDR2 as YSYEKL. CDR3 DNA: TGCGCCAGCACCGGCAGGTCCACGGCAGACAGTGAAAAACTGTTTTTT. Translated: CASTGRSTADSEKLFF.

V is TRBV2 and J is TRBJ1-1; 9 bases agree with TRBD1. V trimming: 7 bases; J trimming: 4 bases; junction bases outside the gene matches: 16. The CDR3 spans 17 residues. CDR1 SNHLY and CDR2 FYNNEI come from the germline V gene. The CDR3 DNA reads TGTGCCAGCATGGGTGCGGGACAGGGTTTTCGTAGCACTGAAGCTTTCTTT. It is translated as CASMGAGQGFRSTEAFF.

This chain connects TRBV7-2 to TRBJ1-2; 8 bases match TRBD1. CDR1 SGHTA and CDR2 FQGNSA come from the germline V gene. The CDR3 extends over 14 amino acids. V trimming: 5 bases; J trimming: 4 bases; junction bases outside the gene matches: 6. CDR3 sequence (DNA): TGTGCCAGCAGCACCAGGACAGGGAGCTATGGCTACACCTTC. This codes for CASSTRTGSYGYTF.

CDR3: CASSLFGTPQSSYEQYF. The CDR3 nucleotides read TGTGCCAGCAGCCTCTTTGGGACTCCCCAGAGCTCCTACGAGCAGTACTTC. The chain carries TRBV13 and TRBJ2-7; D is possibly TRBD2 (6 bases). This CDR3 region has 17 residues. V lost 5 bases to trimming and J lost 0 bases, with 20 bases between them. CDR1 is PRHDT and CDR2 is FYEKMQ in the germline V gene (reference sequence).

This rearrangement joins TRBV24-1 to TRBJ2-1, with TRBD1 as a possible D gene (5 bases). The CDR3 runs to 14 residues. Per the germline V gene, CDR1 is KGHDR and CDR2 is SFDVKD. V was shortened by 6 bases and J by 3 bases, with 11 bases between the two germline ends. CDR3 nucleotides: TGTGCCACCAGTCAGGGATCAAGCTACAATGAGCAGTTCTTC. Amino acid sequence: CATSQGSSYNEQFF.

The chain recombines TRBV6-2 or TRBV6-3 with TRBJ1-5, with a possible D match to TRBD1 (6 bases). Germline-derived CDR1 and CDR2 are MNHEY and SVGEGT. Trimming left V 2 bases short and J 6 bases short, with 11 bases between. The CDR3 consists of 14 residues. The CDR3, as DNA: TGTGCCAGCAGTTACAAACAGGGTGGTCAGCCCCAGCATTTT. Encoded protein: CASSYKQGGQPQHF.

Only one count was recorded for this clone. The chain links TRBV6-6 to TRBJ1-3; the match to TRBD1 covers 7 bases. In germline, CDR1 is MNHNY, CDR2 SVGAGI (reference sequence). The CDR3 totals 16 residues. V was clipped by 10 bases and J by 0 bases; unmatched bases: 12. CDR3 in amino acids: CAIGSGGFNSGNTIYF. The CDR3 DNA sequence: TGTGCCATTGGATCAGGGGGTTTCAACTCTGGAAACACCATATATTTT.

The CDR3 is CASSSPRGAFF. The CDR3 DNA reads as TGTGCCAGCAGTTCCCCCCGGGGAGCTTTCTTT. This chain links TRBV6-2 or TRBV6-3 with TRBJ1-1; D unresolved. The germline V gene encodes CDR1 MNHEY and CDR2 SVGEGT. V lost 4 bases and J lost 10, with 10 bases in between. The CDR3 has 11 amino acids.

This chain uses TRBV19 with TRBJ2-1; D is perhaps TRBD2 (5 bases). Trimming left V 5 bases short and J 3 bases short, with 14 bases between. The CDR3 spans 15 residues. Germline V gives CDR1 LNHDA, CDR2 SQIVND (reference sequence). CDR3 DNA: TGTGCCAGTAGTGGCGGAATGGGAGACTACAATGAGCAGTTCTTC. Protein product: CASSGGMGDYNEQFF.

This chain uses TRBV7-3 with TRBJ2-1; the D gene is possibly TRBD2 (6 bases). V shed 5 bases and J shed 10 bases, with 24 bases lying between them. The CDR3 has 16 amino acids. CDR1 SGHTA and CDR2 FQGTGA come from the germline V gene. CDR3 residues: CASSPSSGLAHGEQFF. For the CDR3, the DNA is TGTGCCAGCAGCCCCTCCTCGGGACTGGCCCATGGGGAGCAGTTCTTC. The full variable domain, completed using reference TRBV7-3 and TRBJ2-1, is GAGVSQTPSNKVTEKGKYVELRCDPISGHTALYWYRQSLGQGPEFLIYFQGTGAADDSGLPNDRFFAVRPEGSVSTLKIQRTERGDSAVYLCASSPSSGLAHGEQFFGPGTRLTVL.

The V and J genes are TRBV18 and TRBJ1-2, with TRBD1 matching 8 bases. Germline CDR1 is KGHSH and CDR2 is LQKENI. The CDR3 runs 16 residues. Trimming removed 2 bases from V and 1 base from J; junction bases left unmatched: 6. This CDR3 is CASSPRGQVNNYGYTF. The CDR3, as DNA: TGTGCCAGCTCACCAAGGGGACAGGTTAATAACTATGGCTACACCTTC.

V is TRBV7-2 and J is TRBJ1-5, with a possible D match to TRBD1 (5 bases). Trimming removed 1 base at V and 4 bases at J, with 11 bases between. The CDR3 loop spans 15 amino acids. Germline V CDR1 and CDR2: SGHTA, FQGNSA. Written as DNA, the CDR3 is TGTGCCAGCAGCTTAGGGGGGGTCCTTAATCAGCCCCAGCATTTT. This sequence encodes CASSLGGVLNQPQHF.

The J gene is TRBJ2-6, the V gene TRBV15, with D hard to call. Per the germline V gene, CDR1 is LNHNV and CDR2 is YYDKDF (reference sequence). There are 15 residues in the CDR3. Trimming stripped 2 bases from V and 0 bases from J, with 5 bases between. This CDR3 reads CATSRIGSGANVLTF. The CDR3 nucleotides read TGTGCCACCAGCAGAATCGGCTCTGGGGCCAACGTCCTGACTTTC.

The CDR3 DNA sequence: TGTGCCAGTGGACGGGACAGACGAGGTCTGGATACGCAGTATTTT. Its protein is CASGRDRRGLDTQYF. V and J are TRBV19 and TRBJ2-3; 7 bases agree with TRBD1. Germline values: CDR1 LNHDA, CDR2 SQIVND (reference sequence). V shed 8 bases and J 6 bases; nucleotides not matched to a gene: 14. The CDR3 loop spans 15 amino acids.

This sequence joins TRBV24-1 and TRBJ1-2, with 10 bases identical to TRBD1. Germline V gene sequence: CDR1 KGHDR, CDR2 SFDVKD. V was pared by 7 bases and J by 1 base, with 5 bases of the junction left unmatched. The CDR3 has 15 amino acids. The CDR3, as DNA: TGTGCCACCAGCGCCGGGACAGGGGATAACTATGGCTACACCTTC. It yields the protein CATSAGTGDNYGYTF.

The rearrangement joins TRBV19 to TRBJ2-2; possibly TRBD1 for D (6 bases). The CDR3 is 17 residues long. The germline gives CDR1 LNHDA, CDR2 SQIVND (reference sequence). The V end was cut by 3 bases, the J end by 0 bases, with 14 bases between. This CDR3 reads CASSIETGPTNTGELFF. The CDR3 DNA sequence: TGTGCCAGTAGTATTGAGACAGGACCTACGAACACCGGGGAGCTGTTTTTT.

This chain connects TRBV12-3 or TRBV12-4 to TRBJ2-1; possible D gene TRBD2, 6 bases. V dropped 2 bases and J dropped 9 bases, with 11 bases sitting between them. The CDR3 runs 13 residues. The DNA for the CDR3 is TGTGCCAGCAGTTTAATACTAGCTTCTGAGCAGTTCTTC. It translates to CASSLILASEQFF.

This clone came up a few times. This chain uses TRBV9 with TRBJ1-2; 7 nucleotides line up with TRBD1. This CDR3 spans 14 amino acids. Trimming cost V 0 bases and J 4 bases; bases outside gene matches: 3. Germline CDR1 reads SGDLS; CDR2 reads YYNGEE. The CDR3 sequence is CASSVGDSGYGYTF. In DNA form, the CDR3 reads TGTGCCAGCAGCGTAGGGGACAGCGGCTATGGCTACACCTTC.

This chain uses TRBV7-8 with TRBJ2-3; the match to TRBD1 covers 10 bases. The CDR3 is 12 amino acids. Germline V gives CDR1 SGHVS, CDR2 FQNEAQ. The V segment lost 5 bases and the J segment 11 bases; nucleotides outside the gene matches: 4. The CDR3 here is CASSPRDRGQYF. DNA of the CDR3: TGTGCCAGCAGCCCCCGGGACAGGGGGCAGTATTTT.

This chain connects TRBV9 to TRBJ2-1; 10 nucleotides agree with TRBD2. There are 17 residues in the CDR3. V shed 10 bases, J shed 0 bases, and the junction held 13 bases outside the gene matches. CDR1 and CDR2 from the germline V gene are SGDLS and YYNGEE. In nucleotides, the CDR3 is TGTGCCTCCCCGGGTCGTAGCGGGAGGAACTCCTACAATGAGCAGTTCTTC. Protein product: CASPGRSGRNSYNEQFF.

This chain links TRBV13 with TRBJ1-2, with TRBD1 as a possible D gene (5 bases). This CDR3 has 12 residues. V gave up 4 bases and J gave up 5 bases, with 8 bases separating them. Per germline, CDR1 PRHDT and CDR2 FYEKMQ (reference sequence). This CDR3 reads CASSSNRYGYTF. CDR3 DNA: TGTGCCAGCAGCTCGAACAGGTATGGCTACACCTTC.

The rearrangement links TRBV7-2 to TRBJ2-7; D unresolved. V lost 5 bases and J lost 3, with 14 bases in between. Germline-derived CDR1 and CDR2 are SGHTA and FQGNSA. The CDR3 covers 14 residues. The CDR3 here is CASSHPARHYEQYF. The DNA for the CDR3 is TGTGCCAGCAGCCATCCAGCGCGGCACTACGAGCAGTACTTC.

As to this clone: An end of the junction does not agree with germline; a read error may underlie this. The V gene is TRBV5-4, the J gene TRBJ2-2; 7 nucleotides align to TRBD1. Germline lookup yields CDR1 SGHNT and CDR2 YYREEE (reference sequence). This CDR3 has 16 residues. The CDR3 loop reads CASSLTGTAKTGELFF. DNA for the CDR3: TGTGCCAGCAGCTTGACCGGGACAGCGAAAACCGGGGAGCTGTTTTTT.

V usage is TRBV7-2 and J usage is TRBJ2-7, with 7 bases identical to TRBD2. Germline CDR1 reads SGHTA; CDR2 reads FQGNSA. With V trimmed by 3 bases and J by 7 bases, 12 bases remained unmatched. CDR3 length equals 15 residues. CDR3 loop: CASSFRGTTSGEQYF. Written as DNA, the CDR3 is TGTGCCAGCAGCTTCCGAGGGACTACCTCAGGGGAGCAGTACTTC.